The clone carrying this TCR beta chain showed up many times. What it binds is unknown. This sample is part of a study of CD8 T cells in ankylosing spondylitis. Study results and caveats: Made up of eight highly homologous variants, a TCR beta motif appeared characteristic of ankylosing spondylitis blood.

Each CDR3 protein is one row after TCRdb ran MiXCR on the 5' RACE reads. The sample carries some 220,000 distinct CDR3 sequences, more than 5.5% recorded once. The clonotype was recovered from a male donor with ankylosing spondylitis. Sample: blood, either unsorted or a sorted T cell fraction (not recorded which).

The CDR3 DNA reads TGTGCTAGTGGTTTTGGGCAGGTGGGATCACCCCTCCACTTT. As protein: CASGFGQVGSPLHF. The chain recombines TRBV12-5 with TRBJ1-6, with no clear D. Germline CDR1 reads LGHNT; CDR2 reads FRNRAP. Between the trimmed V and J ends, which lost 3 bases and 10 bases, there was a span of 13 bases. The CDR3 has 14 amino acids.